This record looks at one T cell receptor (beta chain) sequence and its context. Antigen unknown. The germline V and J ends were trimmed by 3 bases and 2 bases, with 9 bases remaining between them. Germline V gene sequence: CDR1 MRHNA, CDR2 SNTAGT. The CDR3 is made up of 14 amino acids. This sample is drawn from a study of cytomegalovirus exposure and HLA in healthy donors. Findings and caveats of the study: Association of a missense DCLRE1C variant with TCR beta V- and J-gene trimming was reported in a later analysis. Presence/absence analyses assumed roughly uniform sequencing depth across donors, which may not hold.

PCR involved 60 Vbeta and 13 Jbeta primers. Original analysis: Per a later analysis, the number of unique TCR beta chains was roughly 80 million, of which roughly 10 million were shared. TCRdb keeps only in-frame clones here, not all; method: immunoSEQ multiplex PCR. D and trimming were read from the DNA, whereas the V and J calls and clone size are those reported in that table. The sample consists of roughly 130,000 clones, around 79% of them appearing once. The clonotype was recovered from a female donor in good health and CMV-seronegative. The gene calls are TRBV6-4 and TRBJ2-3, with a possible D match to TRBD1 (6 bases). The sequenced material came from PBMCs. The CDR3 protein is CASSEGQVTDTQYF. Written as DNA, the CDR3 is TGTGCCAGCAGTGAGGGACAAGTCACAGATACGCAGTATTTT.